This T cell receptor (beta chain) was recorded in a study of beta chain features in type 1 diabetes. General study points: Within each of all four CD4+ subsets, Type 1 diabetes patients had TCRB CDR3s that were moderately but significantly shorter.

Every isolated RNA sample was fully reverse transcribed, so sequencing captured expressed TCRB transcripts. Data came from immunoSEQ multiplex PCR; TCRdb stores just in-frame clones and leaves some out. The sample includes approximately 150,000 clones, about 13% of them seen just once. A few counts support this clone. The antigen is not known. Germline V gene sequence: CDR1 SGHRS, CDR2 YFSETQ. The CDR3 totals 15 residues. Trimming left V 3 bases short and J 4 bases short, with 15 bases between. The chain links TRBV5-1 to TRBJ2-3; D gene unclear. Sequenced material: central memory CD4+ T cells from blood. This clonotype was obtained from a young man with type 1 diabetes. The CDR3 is CASSSLQHTADTQYF. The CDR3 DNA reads TGCGCCAGCAGCTCTCTACAACATACGGCAGATACGCAGTATTTT.